These 19 T cell receptor beta chains were sequenced from one sample in a study of beta chain features in type 1 diabetes. Whole-study results and caveats: Among all four CD4+ subsets, Type 1 diabetes patients had TCRB CDR3s that were moderately but significantly shorter.

Expressed TCRB transcripts got sequenced, as all isolated RNA was reverse transcribed. TCRdb keeps only in-frame clones here, not all; method: immunoSEQ multiplex PCR. The table includes about 160,000 clones, around 8.4% detected once. Which antigens these TCRs recognize remains unknown. The sample consisted of central memory CD4+ T cells from blood. The receptors shown here come from a woman under 30 with type 1 diabetes.

This clone was counted between two and nine times. The chain uses TRBV5-1 and TRBJ2-5; TRBD1 aligns across 8 bases. The DNA end lines up better with TRBJ2-7; the J call may be wrong. The germline CDR1 and CDR2 sequences are SGHRS and YFSETQ. The CDR3 covers 14 residues. CDR3 sequence reads: CASSRDRPSYEQYF. The DNA of the CDR3 is TGCGCCAGCAGCAGGGACAGGCCTTCCTACGAGCAGTACTTC.

This clone was seen more than once but under ten times. This chain's CDR3 is CSVEDSKTGANVLTF. CDR3 nucleotides: TGCAGCGTTGAGGACAGCAAGACTGGGGCCAACGTCCTGACTTTC. The V call is TRBV29-1, the J call TRBJ2-6, with D possibly matching TRBD1 (6 bases). Trimming took off 3 bases at V and 2 bases at J, with 11 bases between the two ends. Germline CDR1 and CDR2: SQVTM and ANQGSEA. The CDR3 has 15 amino acids.

The chain recombines TRBV29-1 with TRBJ2-1, with 7 bases matching TRBD1. J was trimmed by 15 bases and V by 4 bases; bases with no gene match: 12. The CDR3 is 12 amino acids. Germline V gives CDR1 SQVTM, CDR2 ANQGSEA. The CDR3 DNA reads as TGCAGCGTTGTTGAGGTGGGGACAGCGCCGTTCTTC. This codes for CSVVEVGTAPFF.

This clone was counted a few times. The chain uses TRBV30 and TRBJ2-5, with 7 bases fitting TRBD2. Germline CDR1 is GTSNPN and CDR2 is SVGIG (reference sequence). Trimming cost V 5 bases and J 5 bases; bases outside gene matches: 8. CDR3 length: 13 amino acids. The CDR3 nucleotides are TGTGCCTGGTGTAGGCGGGAGCGGGAGACCCAGTACTTC. Protein product: CAWCRRERETQYF.

This clone was counted only a few times. The chain uses TRBV7-3 and TRBJ1-2, with TRBD1 matching over 8 bases. There are 13 residues in the CDR3. Looked up from germline, CDR1 is SGHTA and CDR2 is FQGTGA. J lost 3 bases, V lost 5 bases, and 2 bases had no gene match. CDR3 DNA: TGTGCCAGCAGCCAGGACAGGGACTATGGCTACACCTTC. It specifies CASSQDRDYGYTF.

This clone was detected only a few times. The rearrangement uses TRBV4-1 and TRBJ2-3, with a weak D call TRBD1 (7 bases). V was pared by 4 bases and J by 1 base, with 12 bases between. The CDR3 covers 15 residues. CDR1 MGHRA and CDR2 YSYEKL come from the germline V gene. CDR3 DNA sequence: TGCGCCAGCAGCCCAGGAGGGGGCGGCACAGATACGCAGTATTTT. Amino acid sequence: CASSPGGGGTDTQYF.

This clone occurred a few times. V gene TRBV19 combines with J gene TRBJ2-3, with D tentatively TRBD2 (5 bases). V was cut by 5 bases and J by 8 bases, with 17 bases left in between. The CDR3 totals 14 residues. Germline V gene data show CDR1 as LNHDA and CDR2 as SQIVND (reference sequence). Here the CDR3 reads CASSLGEGLGTQYF. The CDR3 nucleotides are TGTGCCAGTAGTCTAGGTGAGGGCCTCGGTACGCAGTATTTT.

The rearrangement joins TRBV4-1 to TRBJ2-5; the D is unclear. Looked up from germline, CDR1 is MGHRA and CDR2 is YSYEKL. Between the trimmed V and J ends, which lost 0 bases and 9 bases, there was a span of 11 bases. The CDR3 runs 13 residues. CDR3 nucleotides: TGCGCCAGCAGCCAAGAGCTGGGCATGGCCCAGTACTTC. Encoded protein: CASSQELGMAQYF.

The chain links TRBV2 to TRBJ2-1, with 10 bases that match TRBD2. In germline, CDR1 is SNHLY, CDR2 FYNNEI. After removal of 10 bases from V and 5 bases from J, the junction contained 8 bases not matched to a gene. The CDR3 has 14 residues. CDR3: CATFSGTSDNEQFF. CDR3 DNA sequence: TGTGCCACCTTCTCTGGGACTAGCGACAATGAGCAGTTCTTC.

The chain has TRBV4-2 and TRBJ2-1; possibly TRBD2 for D (5 bases). V lost 0 bases to trimming and J lost 9 bases, with 9 bases between them. Per the germline V gene, CDR1 is LGHNA and CDR2 is YNFKEQ. The CDR3 has 13 amino acids. The chain's CDR3 is CASSQDEGGEQFF. CDR3 DNA sequence: TGTGCCAGCAGCCAAGATGAGGGTGGTGAGCAGTTCTTC.

The table lists this clone with a few counts. The chain employs TRBV7-2 and TRBJ1-5; D perhaps matches TRBD1 (6 bases). Trimming stripped 5 bases from V and 6 bases from J, with 17 bases between. CDR1 and CDR2 from the germline V gene are SGHTA and FQGNSA. The CDR3 sequence is 15 residues long. The CDR3 DNA sequence: TGTGCCAGCAGCCGATCAGGGGAGAGGAGTCAGCCCCAGCATTTT. Its translation: CASSRSGERSQPQHF.

A few counts support this clone. J is TRBJ2-2 and V is TRBV19; 10 bases match TRBD2. Trimming took 5 bases from V and 5 from J; bases not matched to a gene: 5. The CDR3 is 15 residues long. Germline values: CDR1 LNHDA, CDR2 SQIVND (reference sequence). The CDR3 loop reads CASSVGLAATGELFF. In DNA, the CDR3 is TGTGCCAGTAGTGTCGGACTAGCGGCTACCGGGGAGCTGTTTTTT.

This clone has more than one count but fewer than ten. The rearrangement uses TRBV5-4 and TRBJ2-3; 7 nucleotides match TRBD2. CDR1 and CDR2 (germline): SGHNT, YYREEE (reference sequence). V dropped 4 bases and J dropped 1; count of bases not matched to a gene: 6. The CDR3 runs 15 residues. The CDR3: CASSGGAGGTDTQYF. CDR3 DNA: TGTGCCAGCAGCGGTGGGGCGGGGGGCACAGATACGCAGTATTTT.

This clone has only a few counts. The chain has TRBV4-2 and TRBJ2-5, with 7 bases lining up with TRBD2. Losses at the gene ends were 1 base for V and 1 base for J; bases not matched to a gene: 6. From germline, CDR1 is LGHNA and CDR2 YNFKEQ. This CDR3 region has 16 residues. CDR3 nucleotides: TGTGCCAGCAGCCAAGTGGCTAGCGGAACCCAAGAGACCCAGTACTTC. Translation: CASSQVASGTQETQYF.

This clone was found many times. CDR3 DNA: TGTGCCAGCAGTTACTCGACAGGGGGGGACGGGGGCTACACCTTC. This translates into CASSYSTGGDGGYTF. V usage is TRBV6-5 and J usage is TRBJ1-2, with TRBD1 matching 9 bases. The germline gives CDR1 MNHEY, CDR2 SVGAGI. The ends lost 0 bases at V and 8 bases at J; junction bases unmatched: 7. The CDR3 runs to 15 residues.

This clone was counted a few times. The chain is built from TRBV4-1 and TRBJ2-1, with 7 bases fitting TRBD2. The CDR3 runs 17 residues. V lost 0 bases and J lost 9; bases outside the gene matches: 14. Germline CDR1 is MGHRA and CDR2 is YSYEKL. The CDR3 is CASSQEGWGGWAGEQFF. CDR3 nucleotides: TGCGCCAGCAGCCAAGAGGGCTGGGGGGGTTGGGCTGGTGAGCAGTTCTTC.

There are a few counts of this clone. V is TRBV19 and J is TRBJ2-7, with 8 bases identical to TRBD1. The CDR3 sequence is 14 residues long. In germline, CDR1 is LNHDA, CDR2 SQIVND (reference sequence). J lost 7 bases, V lost 4 bases, and 9 bases had no gene match. The CDR3 region has the DNA TGTGCCAGTAGTACAGGGGGCGAGTTGAGGGAGCAGTACTTC. It codes for CASSTGGELREQYF. Based on the CDR3 plus reference TRBV19 and TRBJ2-7, the full variable domain is DGGITQSPKYLFRKEGQNVTLSCEQNLNHDAMYWYRQDPGQGLRLIYYSQIVNDFQKGDIAEGYSVSREKKESFPLTVTSAQKNPTAFYLCASSTGGELREQYFGPGTRLTVT.

This clone occurred a few times. V is TRBV6-1 and J is TRBJ1-6; maybe TRBD1 (5 bases). Between the trimmed V and J ends, which lost 8 bases and 5 bases, there was a span of 10 bases. The CDR3 extends over 13 amino acids. Per germline, CDR1 MNHNS and CDR2 SASEGT. The CDR3 loop reads CASREGNNSPLHF. Written as DNA, the CDR3 is TGTGCCAGCCGGGAGGGGAATAATTCACCCCTCCACTTT.

This clone showed up just a few times. The CDR3: CASSEAGLAPSSYNEQFF. For the CDR3, the DNA is TGTGCCAGCAGTGAGGCCGGACTAGCGCCGAGCTCCTACAATGAGCAGTTCTTC. The chain is built from TRBV25-1 and TRBJ2-1; 9 bases agree with TRBD2. CDR1 is MGHDK, CDR2 SYGVNS, per germline. The trim removed 3 bases at V and 0 bases at J, leaving 9 bases unmatched. The CDR3 is 18 residues long.